This TCR beta chain was captured in a study of response to subunit inactivated influenza vaccine. Study-wide findings and caveats: Authors suggested few new T cells are recruited by each seasonal influenza vaccination.

This clonotype was observed many times. Its antigen is still unknown. Trimming removed 3 bases at V and 5 bases at J, with 8 bases between. Per germline, CDR1 DFQATT and CDR2 SNEGSKA (reference sequence). There are 11 residues in the CDR3. TCRdb re-called the RT-PCR reads with MiXCR, one entry per CDR3 protein. The sample yields roughly 500,000 distinct CDR3 sequences, 16% seen once. This receptor was taken from a man aged 50 to 69 who received an inactivated influenza vaccine. The starting material was CD4+ T cells sorted from PBMCs, obtained about 23 months after vaccination. The chain joins TRBV20-1 to TRBJ2-7; tentatively, D is TRBD1 (5 bases). CDR3 sequence (DNA): TGCAGTGCTAGCCAGGGCCACGAGCAGTACTTC. Its protein is CSASQGHEQYF.